This TCR beta chain emerged from a study of blood T cell repertoires in COVID-19 (dated by TCRdb to 2020 to 2021). With regard to the full study: Samples covering the acute and convalescent phases of COVID-19 were provided by collaborators in the United States, Italy and Spain. The material from the prospective study consisted of cDNA or gDNA derived from T cells, B-cell-depleted T cells, or PBMCs. The dataset comprised deeply sampled blood TCRbeta repertoires from subjects exposed to, actively infected with, or recovered from COVID-19. The repertoires were released in a freely available public database intended as a resource for research on the immune response to SARS-CoV-2. The samples were drawn from the first 160 participants of the ongoing ImmuneRACE study and from over a thousand subjects provided by 6 global collaborators. A de-identified subject ID, COVID-19 status, age in years and sex were almost always included in the sample metadata. Where available, HLA class I and class II types were taken from metadata supplied by the sample provider and were not determined by assay-based typing.

Each collaborating institution followed its own protocols to collect whole blood in K2EDTA tubes. For TCRbeta analysis, collaborators shipped samples as frozen whole blood, isolated PBMCs, or DNA extracted from either of those sample types. The full study reports these points: The quantity of clinical and demographic metadata differed by source and by participant and was supplied without curation.

TCRbeta CDR3 regions were amplified from genomic DNA using the immunoSEQ Assay, a bias-controlled multiplex PCR. As for the original processing: The number of nucleated cells in each sample was estimated from the amplification of reference gene primers within the assay. To quantify the absolute abundance of each unique TCRbeta CDR3 rearrangement, sequence reads were collapsed and filtered. Productive Simpson clonality was computed per sample as the square root of Simpson's diversity index over productive rearrangements. This is the immuneACCESS table as TCRdb keeps it, with only in-frame sequences that have V and J called. A part of the clones is gone; compared with another copy, unresolved V genes explain less than half, and the rest is unexplained. D and trimming come from the DNA, and the V and J calls and clone size come from that table. For this sample there are 120,000 or so clones; approximately 82% appear just once. Approximately 10% of the sample belongs to the ten largest clones.

With respect to this clone: Its recognized antigen is unknown. No base qualities exist here, and no much larger clone lies one base off it.

The germline V gene (reference sequence) gives CDR1 as SEHNR and CDR2 as FQNEAQ. The trim is 10 bases for V and 12 bases for J, with a gap of 10 bases between the germline ends. The CDR3 runs 9 amino acids, cysteine and phenylalanine included. The entry retains the CDR3 DNA only, 27 bases that are in frame from base 1. The V gene is TRBV7-9 and the J gene is TRBJ2-1, with no confidently assigned D gene. This TCR came from a man aged 60 to 69 with acute or convalescent COVID-19. The material sequenced was peripheral blood. The encoded CDR3 is CATSDGQFF. The sequenced DNA: TGTGCCACTTCAGATGGGCAGTTCTTC.